Listed here are 19 T cell receptor beta chains from one sample, sequenced in a study of cytomegalovirus exposure and HLA in healthy donors. Researchers ran the PCR with 60 Vbeta and 13 Jbeta primers. The protocol was immunoSEQ multiplex PCR, while the TCRdb copy is restricted to in-frame clones and leaves out a portion. This sample yields around 160,000 clones, of which almost 80% are seen a single time; 11% to 15% belongs to the top ten. The sequenced sample consisted of PBMCs. These receptors originate from a man aged 50 to 59 in good health and CMV-seropositive.

The V gene is TRBV28, the J gene TRBJ1-2; 9 bases agree with TRBD1. The CDR3 extends over 14 amino acids. The ends lost 6 bases at V and 8 bases at J; junction bases unmatched: 10. CDR1 and CDR2 (germline): MDHEN, SYDVKM. Here the CDR3 reads CASRINRGRLGYTF. DNA of the CDR3: TGTGCCAGCAGGATAAACAGGGGGCGATTAGGCTACACCTTC.

This rearrangement joins TRBV2 to TRBJ1-2; D remains unclear. The CDR3 consists of 13 residues. Looked up from germline, CDR1 is SNHLY and CDR2 is FYNNEI. Trimming cost V 4 bases and J 1 base, with 7 bases left between them. The CDR3 reads CASSVGVNYGYTF. As DNA, the CDR3 is TGTGCCAGCAGTGTAGGAGTTAACTATGGCTACACCTTC.

V is TRBV6-1 and J is TRBJ2-3, with D perhaps matching TRBD1 (6 bases). Trimming cost V 4 bases and J 1 base, with 9 bases left between them. CDR3 length equals 14 residues. Per germline, CDR1 MNHNS and CDR2 SASEGT. DNA for the CDR3: TGTGCCAGCAGTGCACGACAGGGCACAGATACGCAGTATTTT. This codes for CASSARQGTDTQYF.

The chain links TRBV13 to TRBJ2-5; unclear D gene. This CDR3 has 15 residues. Germline V gene data show CDR1 as PRHDT and CDR2 as FYEKMQ (reference sequence). Trimming stripped 3 bases from V and 3 bases from J, with 14 bases between. The CDR3 region is CASSFRHVEKETQYF. The CDR3 DNA follows: TGTGCCAGCAGCTTTAGACACGTTGAAAAAGAGACCCAGTACTTC.

The chain links TRBV28 to TRBJ2-4, with D possibly being TRBD2 (5 bases). The CDR3 runs 15 residues. Germline V lookup: CDR1 MDHEN, CDR2 SYDVKM. The V end was cut by 3 bases, the J end by 1 base, with 10 bases between. CDR3 bases: TGTGCCAGCAGTTTGGGGTGGAGGGCCAAAAACATTCAGTACTTC. This gives the protein CASSLGWRAKNIQYF.

V is TRBV5-6 and J is TRBJ1-5; tentative D call: TRBD1 (6 bases). In germline, CDR1 is SGHDT, CDR2 YYEEEE. CDR3 size: 16 residues. Trimming took 3 bases from V and 0 from J, leaving 13 bases between them. The CDR3 DNA reads as TGTGCCAGCAGCTCCCAGGGGTCCGATAGCAATCAGCCCCAGCATTTT. It yields the protein CASSSQGSDSNQPQHF.

This clone was counted between two and nine times. V usage is TRBV5-1 and J usage is TRBJ2-5; TRBD1 is a possible D gene (5 bases). CDR3 length equals 14 residues. CDR1 SGHRS and CDR2 YFSETQ come from the germline V gene. The V end lost 1 base, the J end lost 3 bases, and 10 bases lay between the germline ends. CDR3 region: CASSLITGKETQYF. CDR3 sequence (DNA): TGCGCCAGCAGCTTGATTACAGGCAAAGAGACCCAGTACTTC. Using reference TRBV5-1 and TRBJ2-5 for the parts outside the CDR3, the full variable domain is KAGVTQTPRYLIKTRGQQVTLSCSPISGHRSVSWYQQTPGQGLQFLFEYFSETQRNKGNFPGRFSGRQFSNSRSEMNVSTLELGDSALYLCASSLITGKETQYFGPGTRLLVL.

CDR3 amino acids: CASTGGHEQYF. CDR3 DNA: TGCGCCAGCACGGGGGGACACGAGCAGTACTTC. The rearrangement links TRBV10-2 to TRBJ2-7, with 7 bases that match TRBD2. With V trimmed by 7 bases and J by 5 bases, 2 bases remained unmatched. CDR1 and CDR2 (germline): WSHSY, SAAADI. CDR3 length equals 11 residues.

This clone was observed a handful of times. V is TRBV7-2 and J is TRBJ1-2; 7 bases match TRBD1. Germline CDR1 and CDR2: SGHTA and FQGNSA. The length of the CDR3 is 15 residues. V shed 4 bases, J shed 4 bases, and the junction held 9 bases outside the gene matches. The CDR3 DNA reads TGTGCCAGCAGCTCCTACTATTGGGACAGCTATGGCTACACCTTC. This encodes CASSSYYWDSYGYTF. Variable domain in full (rest from reference TRBV7-2 and TRBJ1-2): GAGVSQSPSNKVTEKGKDVELRCDPISGHTALYWYRQSLGQGLEFLIYFQGNSAPDKSGLPSDRFSAERTGGSVSTLTIQRTQQEDSAVYLCASSSYYWDSYGYTFGSGTRLTVV.

The rearrangement links TRBV19 to TRBJ2-1; TRBD2 matches at 7 bases. Germline assignment: CDR1 LNHDA and CDR2 SQIVND (reference sequence). CDR3 length: 12 amino acids. The ends lost 3 bases at V and 9 bases at J; junction bases unmatched: 2. The CDR3 protein is CASSIGGGEQFF. The CDR3 coding sequence is TGTGCCAGTAGTATTGGGGGGGGTGAGCAGTTCTTC.

This chain connects TRBV27 to TRBJ1-3; 7 bases match TRBD1. Per germline, CDR1 MNHEY and CDR2 SMNVEV (reference sequence). The CDR3 loop spans 17 amino acids. V shed 1 base, J shed 3 bases, and the junction held 9 bases outside the gene matches. The CDR3 DNA reads TGTGCCAGCAGTTTATTTGGAGGGGGCAACGGTGGAAACACCATATATTTT. Protein sequence: CASSLFGGGNGGNTIYF.

The gene calls are TRBV5-6 and TRBJ2-7, with D perhaps TRBD2 (5 bases). In germline, CDR1 is SGHDT, CDR2 YYEEEE. The germline V and J ends were trimmed by 4 bases and 2 bases, with 13 bases remaining between them. This CDR3 is built from 14 residues. The CDR3 nucleotides read TGTGCCAGCAGCCGGACTGCTCCACCCTACGAGCAGTACTTC. This sequence encodes CASSRTAPPYEQYF.

J is TRBJ2-7 and V is TRBV28; the D gene is possibly TRBD1 (6 bases). The CDR3 covers 13 residues. V lost 7 bases and J lost 3, with 13 bases in between. Germline V gene lookup returns CDR1 MDHEN and CDR2 SYDVKM. CDR3 residues: CASKPGAGYEQYF. CDR3 DNA sequence: TGTGCCAGCAAGCCAGGGGCAGGCTACGAGCAGTACTTC.

The J gene is TRBJ2-7, the V gene TRBV7-9, with a weak D call TRBD1 (5 bases). CDR3 size: 13 residues. Germline assignment: CDR1 SEHNR and CDR2 FQNEAQ (reference sequence). Trimming removed 5 bases at V and 3 bases at J, with 11 bases between. The CDR3 DNA follows: TGTGCCAGCAGCCTAACAACAGGCTACGAGCAGTACTTC. It encodes CASSLTTGYEQYF.

This rearrangement joins TRBV6-1 to TRBJ1-4; 9 bases line up with TRBD1. Unmatched junction bases numbered 2, after V lost 4 bases and J lost 5 bases. The CDR3 runs 14 residues. Germline lookup yields CDR1 MNHNS and CDR2 SASEGT. CDR3 in DNA: TGTGCCAGCAGTGGGGACAGGGTAAATGAAAAACTGTTTTTT. Protein product: CASSGDRVNEKLFF.

The V call is TRBV6-6, the J call TRBJ1-4; TRBD1 matches at 7 bases. The CDR3 has 15 residues. V lost 5 bases, J lost 7 bases, and 10 bases stayed unmatched. CDR1 and CDR2 from the germline V gene are MNHNY and SVGAGI (reference sequence). CDR3: CASSPGRGLGEKLFF. The CDR3 DNA is TGTGCCAGCAGTCCCGGTAGGGGGCTCGGTGAAAAACTGTTTTTT.

The chain joins TRBV13 to TRBJ2-5; 9 bases are shared with TRBD1. V was pared by 1 base and J by 4 bases, with 7 bases of the junction left unmatched. CDR1 PRHDT and CDR2 FYEKMQ come from the germline V gene (reference sequence). This CDR3 contains 16 residues. CDR3 amino acids: CASSLAPGQGPETQYF. The CDR3 bases are TGTGCCAGCAGCTTAGCCCCGGGACAGGGCCCAGAGACCCAGTACTTC.

This rearrangement joins TRBV14 to TRBJ2-1; 15 bases are a match to TRBD2. The CDR3 contains 15 residues. The germline V gene encodes CDR1 SGHDN and CDR2 FVKESK. Trimming cost V 4 bases and J 7 bases; bases outside gene matches: 2. CDR3 sequence (DNA): TGTGCCAGCAGCCGGACTAGCGGGGGGGTAAATGAGCAGTTCTTC. As protein: CASSRTSGGVNEQFF.

This sequence joins TRBV11-2 and TRBJ1-6; 12 positions match TRBD1. V was pared by 5 bases and J by 7 bases, with 6 bases of the junction left unmatched. This CDR3 region has 16 residues. The V gene's germline CDR1 is SGHAT and CDR2 FQNNGV. The CDR3 spells CASSPGTGGVNSPLHF. In DNA form, the CDR3 reads TGTGCCAGCAGCCCCGGGACAGGGGGCGTGAATTCACCCCTCCACTTT.